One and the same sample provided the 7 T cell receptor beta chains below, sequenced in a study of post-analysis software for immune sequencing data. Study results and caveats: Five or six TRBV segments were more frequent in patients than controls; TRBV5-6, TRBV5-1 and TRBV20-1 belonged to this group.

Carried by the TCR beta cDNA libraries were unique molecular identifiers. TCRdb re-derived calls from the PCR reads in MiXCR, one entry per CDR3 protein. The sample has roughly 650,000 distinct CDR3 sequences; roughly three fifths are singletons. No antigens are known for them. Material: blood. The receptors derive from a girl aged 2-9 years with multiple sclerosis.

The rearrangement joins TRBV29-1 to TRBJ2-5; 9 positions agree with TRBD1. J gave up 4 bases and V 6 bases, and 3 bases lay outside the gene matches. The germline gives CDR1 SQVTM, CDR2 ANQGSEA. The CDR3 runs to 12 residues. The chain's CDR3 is CSVNRGRETQYF. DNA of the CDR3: TGCAGCGTCAACAGGGGGCGAGAGACCCAGTACTTC.

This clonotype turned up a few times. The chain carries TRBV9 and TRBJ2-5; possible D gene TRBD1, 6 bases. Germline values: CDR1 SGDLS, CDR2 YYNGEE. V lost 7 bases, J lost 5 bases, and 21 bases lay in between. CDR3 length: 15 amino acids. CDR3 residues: CASQLRDTGEETQYF. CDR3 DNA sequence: TGTGCCAGCCAATTACGGGACACCGGAGAGGAGACCCAGTACTTC.

CDR3 sequence reads: CASSYIAGGGYEQYF. The CDR3 bases are TGCGCCAGCAGTTATATAGCGGGAGGTGGCTACGAGCAGTACTTC. This rearrangement joins TRBV4-1 to TRBJ2-7; 10 bases map to TRBD2. There are 15 residues in the CDR3. CDR1 and CDR2 (germline): MGHRA, YSYEKL. The V and J ends lost 6 bases and 3 bases, in that order; junction bases with no gene match: 8.

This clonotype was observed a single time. CDR3 bases: TGTGCCAGCAGTTTCAGGGGGCCTCAAAACATTCAGTACTTC. Translation: CASSFRGPQNIQYF. The V and J genes are TRBV12-3 or TRBV12-4 and TRBJ2-4; 8 nucleotides agree with TRBD1. The CDR3 consists of 14 residues. V lost 3 bases and J lost 5; bases outside the gene matches: 3.

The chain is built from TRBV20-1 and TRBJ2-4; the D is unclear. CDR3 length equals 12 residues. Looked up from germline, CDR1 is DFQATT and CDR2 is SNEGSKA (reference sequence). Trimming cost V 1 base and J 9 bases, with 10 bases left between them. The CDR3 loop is CSARARVGIQYF. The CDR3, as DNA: TGCAGTGCTAGAGCCCGGGTAGGCATTCAGTACTTC.

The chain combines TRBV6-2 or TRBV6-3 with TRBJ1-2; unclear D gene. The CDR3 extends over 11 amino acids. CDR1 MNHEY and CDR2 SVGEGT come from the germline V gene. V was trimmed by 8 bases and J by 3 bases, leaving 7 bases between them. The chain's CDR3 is CASQRYYGYTF. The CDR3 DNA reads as TGTGCCAGCCAGCGGTACTATGGCTACACCTTC.

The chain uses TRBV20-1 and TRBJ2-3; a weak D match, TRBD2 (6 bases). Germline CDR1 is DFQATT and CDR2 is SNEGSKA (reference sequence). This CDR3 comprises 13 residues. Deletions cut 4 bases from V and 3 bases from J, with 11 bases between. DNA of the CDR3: TGCAGTGCTAATGAGGGGAGGACAGATACGCAGTATTTT. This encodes CSANEGRTDTQYF.